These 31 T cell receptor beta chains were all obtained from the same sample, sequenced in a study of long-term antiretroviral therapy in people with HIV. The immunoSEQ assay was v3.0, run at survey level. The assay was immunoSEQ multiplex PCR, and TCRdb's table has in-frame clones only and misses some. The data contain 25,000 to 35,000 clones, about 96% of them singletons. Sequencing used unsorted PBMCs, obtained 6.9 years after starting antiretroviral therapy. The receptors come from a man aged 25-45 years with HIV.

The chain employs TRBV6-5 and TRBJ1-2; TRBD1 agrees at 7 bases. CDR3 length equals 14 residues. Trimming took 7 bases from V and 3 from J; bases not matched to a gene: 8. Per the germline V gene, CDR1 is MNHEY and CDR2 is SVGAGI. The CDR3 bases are TGTGCCAGCAAGGGGGCAGGGAGGCACTATGGCTACACCTTC. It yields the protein CASKGAGRHYGYTF.

CDR3: CASRGVGNQPQHF. DNA of the CDR3: TGTGCCAGCAGGGGGGTTGGCAATCAGCCCCAGCATTTT. This chain links TRBV6-6 with TRBJ1-5, with D possibly being TRBD1 (5 bases). This CDR3 is built from 13 residues. The germline gives CDR1 MNHNY, CDR2 SVGAGI (reference sequence). Trimming took off 6 bases at V and 2 bases at J, with 8 bases between the two ends.

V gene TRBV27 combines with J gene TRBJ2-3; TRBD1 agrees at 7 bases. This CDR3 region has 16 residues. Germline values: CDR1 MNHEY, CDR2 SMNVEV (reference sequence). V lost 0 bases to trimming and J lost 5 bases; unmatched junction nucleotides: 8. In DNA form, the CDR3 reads TGTGCCAGCAGTTTATCCCGACAGGGAAACGGAGATACGCAGTATTTT. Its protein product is CASSLSRQGNGDTQYF.

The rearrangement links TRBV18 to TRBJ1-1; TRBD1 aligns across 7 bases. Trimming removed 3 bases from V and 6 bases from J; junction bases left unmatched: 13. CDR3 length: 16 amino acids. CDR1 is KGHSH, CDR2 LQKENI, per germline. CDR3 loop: CASSPDPTGLSPEAFF. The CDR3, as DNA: TGTGCCAGCTCACCCGACCCGACAGGGTTAAGCCCTGAAGCTTTCTTT.

The CDR3: CASSQEWGSYEQYF. DNA for the CDR3: TGCGCCAGCAGCCAAGAGTGGGGATCCTACGAGCAGTACTTC. The V and J genes are TRBV4-1 and TRBJ2-7; D is undetermined. Trimming cost V 0 bases and J 1 base, with 7 bases left between them. CDR3 size: 14 residues. The V gene's germline CDR1 is MGHRA and CDR2 YSYEKL.

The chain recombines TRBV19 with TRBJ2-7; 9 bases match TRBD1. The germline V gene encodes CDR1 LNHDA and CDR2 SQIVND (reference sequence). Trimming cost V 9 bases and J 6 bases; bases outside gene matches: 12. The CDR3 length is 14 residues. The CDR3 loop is CASRKGQGPSEQYF. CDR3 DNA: TGTGCCAGCCGTAAGGGACAGGGCCCCTCCGAGCAGTACTTC.

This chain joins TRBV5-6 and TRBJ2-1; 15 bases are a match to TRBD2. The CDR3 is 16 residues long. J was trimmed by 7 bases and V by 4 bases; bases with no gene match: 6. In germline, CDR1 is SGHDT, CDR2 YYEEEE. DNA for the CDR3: TGTGCCAGCAGCCTGGGGACTAGCGGGGGGATAAATGAGCAGTTCTTC. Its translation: CASSLGTSGGINEQFF. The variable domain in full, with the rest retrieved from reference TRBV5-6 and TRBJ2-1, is DAGVTQSPTHLIKTRGQQVTLRCSPKSGHDTVSWYQQALGQGPQFIFQYYEEEERQRGNFPDRFSGHQFPNYSSELNVNALLLGDSALYLCASSLGTSGGINEQFFGPGTRLTVL.

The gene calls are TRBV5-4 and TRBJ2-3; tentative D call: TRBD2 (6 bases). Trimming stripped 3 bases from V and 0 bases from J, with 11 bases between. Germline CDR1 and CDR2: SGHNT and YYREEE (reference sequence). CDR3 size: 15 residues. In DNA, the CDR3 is TGTGCCAGCAGCTCCACCGGGACTAGCACAGATACGCAGTATTTT. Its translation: CASSSTGTSTDTQYF.

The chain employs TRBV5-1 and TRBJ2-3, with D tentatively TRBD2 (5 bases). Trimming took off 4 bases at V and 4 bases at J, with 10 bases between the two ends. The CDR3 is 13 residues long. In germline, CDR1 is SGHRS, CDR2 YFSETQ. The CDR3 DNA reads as TGCGCCAGCAGCAACGAGGGCGCAGATACGCAGTATTTT. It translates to CASSNEGADTQYF.

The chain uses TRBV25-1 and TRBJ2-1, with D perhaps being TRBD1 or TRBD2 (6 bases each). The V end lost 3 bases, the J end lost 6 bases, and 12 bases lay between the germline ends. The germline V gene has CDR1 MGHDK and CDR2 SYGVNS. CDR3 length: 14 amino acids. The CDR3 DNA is TGTGCCAGCAGTGAGTTCCGGGGGCTCAATGAGCAGTTCTTC. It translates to CASSEFRGLNEQFF.

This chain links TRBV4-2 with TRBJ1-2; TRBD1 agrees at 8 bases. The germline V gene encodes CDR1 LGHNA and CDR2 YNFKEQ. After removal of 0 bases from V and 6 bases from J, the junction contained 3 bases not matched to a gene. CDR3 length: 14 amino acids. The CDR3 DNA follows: TGTGCCAGCAGCCAAGATCCAGGGGGCCATGGCTACACCTTC. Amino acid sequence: CASSQDPGGHGYTF.

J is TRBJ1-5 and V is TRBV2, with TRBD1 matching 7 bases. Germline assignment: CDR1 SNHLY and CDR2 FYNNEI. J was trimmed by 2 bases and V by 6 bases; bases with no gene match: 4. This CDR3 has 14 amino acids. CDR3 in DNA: TGTGCCAGCAGCGACGACAGGGGCAATCAGCCCCAGCATTTT. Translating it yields CASSDDRGNQPQHF.

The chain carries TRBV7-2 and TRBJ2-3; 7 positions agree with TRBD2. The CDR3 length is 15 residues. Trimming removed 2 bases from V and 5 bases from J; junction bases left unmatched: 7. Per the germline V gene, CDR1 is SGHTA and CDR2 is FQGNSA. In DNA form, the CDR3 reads TGTGCCAGCAGCTTACGAGCGGGGAGGGTAGATACGCAGTATTTT. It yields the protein CASSLRAGRVDTQYF.

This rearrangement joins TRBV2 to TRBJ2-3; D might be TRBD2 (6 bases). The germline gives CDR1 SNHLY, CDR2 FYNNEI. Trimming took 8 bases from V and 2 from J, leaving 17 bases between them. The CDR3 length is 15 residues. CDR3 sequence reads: CASLHRGDVTDTQYF. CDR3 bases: TGTGCCAGCCTTCACCGCGGGGACGTCACAGATACGCAGTATTTT.

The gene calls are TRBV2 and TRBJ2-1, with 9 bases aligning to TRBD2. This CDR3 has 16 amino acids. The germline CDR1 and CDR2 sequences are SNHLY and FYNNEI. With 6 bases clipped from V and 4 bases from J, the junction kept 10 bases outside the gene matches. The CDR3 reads CASSPRASGEYNEQFF. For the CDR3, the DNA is TGTGCCAGCAGCCCCAGAGCTAGCGGGGAGTACAATGAGCAGTTCTTC.

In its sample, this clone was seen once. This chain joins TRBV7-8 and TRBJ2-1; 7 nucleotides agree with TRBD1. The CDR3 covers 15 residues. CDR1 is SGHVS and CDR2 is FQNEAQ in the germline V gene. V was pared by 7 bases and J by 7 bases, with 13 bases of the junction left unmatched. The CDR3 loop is CASTNYGQEGNEQFF. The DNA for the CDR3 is TGTGCCAGCACAAATTACGGACAGGAAGGAAATGAGCAGTTCTTC.

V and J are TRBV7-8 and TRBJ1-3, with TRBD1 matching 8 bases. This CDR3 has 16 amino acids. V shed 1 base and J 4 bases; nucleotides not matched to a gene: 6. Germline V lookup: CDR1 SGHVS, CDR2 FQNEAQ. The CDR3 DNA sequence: TGTGCCAGCAGCTTAGTCGGGACAGGAGGAGGAAACACCATATATTTT. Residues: CASSLVGTGGGNTIYF.

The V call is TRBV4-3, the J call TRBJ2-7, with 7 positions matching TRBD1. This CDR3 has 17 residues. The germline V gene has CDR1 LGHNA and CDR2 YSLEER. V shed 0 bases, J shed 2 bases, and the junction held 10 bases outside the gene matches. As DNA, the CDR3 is TGCGCCAGCAGCCAAGAAGTTGCCGGGACAGAGGCCTACGAGCAGTACTTC. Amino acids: CASSQEVAGTEAYEQYF.

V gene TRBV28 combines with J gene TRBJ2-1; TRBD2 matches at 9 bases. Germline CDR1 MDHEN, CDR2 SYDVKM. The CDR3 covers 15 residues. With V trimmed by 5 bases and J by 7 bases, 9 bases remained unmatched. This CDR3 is CASSPSGIKGNEQFF. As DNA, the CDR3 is TGTGCCAGCAGTCCTAGCGGGATCAAGGGGAATGAGCAGTTCTTC.

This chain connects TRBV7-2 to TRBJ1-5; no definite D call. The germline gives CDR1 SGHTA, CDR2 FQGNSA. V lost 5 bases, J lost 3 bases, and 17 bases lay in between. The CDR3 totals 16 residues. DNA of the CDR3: TGTGCCAGCAGCCGAGACGCGGGAGTAAACAATCAGCCCCAGCATTTT. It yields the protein CASSRDAGVNNQPQHF. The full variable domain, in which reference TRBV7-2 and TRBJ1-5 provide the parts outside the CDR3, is GAGVSQSPSNKVTEKGKDVELRCDPISGHTALYWYRQSLGQGLEFLIYFQGNSAPDKSGLPSDRFSAERTGGSVSTLTIQRTQQEDSAVYLCASSRDAGVNNQPQHFGDGTRLSIL.

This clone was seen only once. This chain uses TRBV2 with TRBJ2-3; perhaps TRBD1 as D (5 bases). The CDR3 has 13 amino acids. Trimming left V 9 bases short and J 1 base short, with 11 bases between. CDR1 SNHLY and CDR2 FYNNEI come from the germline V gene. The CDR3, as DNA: TGTGCCAGGAAGGACACTGGCACAGATACGCAGTATTTT. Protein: CARKDTGTDTQYF. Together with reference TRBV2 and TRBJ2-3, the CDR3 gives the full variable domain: EPEVTQTPSHQVTQMGQEVILRCVPISNHLYFYWYRQILGQKVEFLVSFYNNEISEKSEIFDDQFSVERPDGSNFTLKIRSTKLEDSAMYFCARKDTGTDTQYFGPGTRLTVL.

The CDR3 DNA reads as TGCGCCAGCAGGCTACTAGCGGGAGGAACAGATACGCAGTATTTT. This codes for CASRLLAGGTDTQYF. This chain uses TRBV5-1 with TRBJ2-3; 12 bases line up with TRBD2. Per the germline V gene, CDR1 is SGHRS and CDR2 is YFSETQ. The CDR3 extends over 15 amino acids. Unmatched junction bases numbered 4, after V lost 5 bases and J lost 3 bases. Variable domain in full (rest from reference TRBV5-1 and TRBJ2-3): KAGVTQTPRYLIKTRGQQVTLSCSPISGHRSVSWYQQTPGQGLQFLFEYFSETQRNKGNFPGRFSGRQFSNSRSEMNVSTLELGDSALYLCASRLLAGGTDTQYFGPGTRLTVL.

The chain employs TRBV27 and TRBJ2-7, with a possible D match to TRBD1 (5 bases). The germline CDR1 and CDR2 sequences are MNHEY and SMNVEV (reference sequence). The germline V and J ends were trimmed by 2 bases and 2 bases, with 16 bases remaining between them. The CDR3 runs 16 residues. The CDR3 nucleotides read TGTGCCAGCAGTTTAATCCCCGAAGGGGCCGCCTACGAGCAGTACTTC. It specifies CASSLIPEGAAYEQYF.

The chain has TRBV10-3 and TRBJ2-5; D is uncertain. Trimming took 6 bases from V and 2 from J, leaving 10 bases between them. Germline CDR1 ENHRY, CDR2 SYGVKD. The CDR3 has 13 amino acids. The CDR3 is CAISRAKQETQYF. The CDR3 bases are TGTGCCATCAGCCGGGCGAAACAAGAGACCCAGTACTTC.

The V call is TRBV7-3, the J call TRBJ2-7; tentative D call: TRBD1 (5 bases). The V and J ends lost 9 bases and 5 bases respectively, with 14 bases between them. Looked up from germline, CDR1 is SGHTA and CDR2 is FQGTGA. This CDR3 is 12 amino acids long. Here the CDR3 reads CARGARLDEQYF. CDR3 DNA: TGTGCCAGAGGGGCGAGGTTAGACGAGCAGTACTTC. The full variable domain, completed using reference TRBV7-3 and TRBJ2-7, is GAGVSQTPSNKVTEKGKYVELRCDPISGHTALYWYRQSLGQGPEFLIYFQGTGAADDSGLPNDRFFAVRPEGSVSTLKIQRTERGDSAVYLCARGARLDEQYFGPGTRLTVT.

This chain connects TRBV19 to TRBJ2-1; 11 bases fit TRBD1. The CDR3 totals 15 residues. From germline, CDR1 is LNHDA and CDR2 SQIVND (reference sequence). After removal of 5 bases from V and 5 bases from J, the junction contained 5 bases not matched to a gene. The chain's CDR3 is CASSEDRGRNNEQFF. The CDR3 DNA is TGTGCCAGTAGTGAGGACAGGGGGCGGAACAATGAGCAGTTCTTC.

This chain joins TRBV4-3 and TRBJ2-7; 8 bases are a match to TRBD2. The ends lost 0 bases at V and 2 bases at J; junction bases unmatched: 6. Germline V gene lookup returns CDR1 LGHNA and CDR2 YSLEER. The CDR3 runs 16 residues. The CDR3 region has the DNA TGCGCCAGCAGCCAAGATTATAGCGGGACTACCTACGAGCAGTACTTC. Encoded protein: CASSQDYSGTTYEQYF.

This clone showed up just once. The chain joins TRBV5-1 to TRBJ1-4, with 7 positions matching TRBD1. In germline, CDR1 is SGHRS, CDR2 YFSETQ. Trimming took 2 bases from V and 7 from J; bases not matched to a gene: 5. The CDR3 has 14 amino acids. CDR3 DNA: TGCGCCAGCAGCTTTAGACAGGGCGGTGAAAAACTGTTTTTT. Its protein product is CASSFRQGGEKLFF.

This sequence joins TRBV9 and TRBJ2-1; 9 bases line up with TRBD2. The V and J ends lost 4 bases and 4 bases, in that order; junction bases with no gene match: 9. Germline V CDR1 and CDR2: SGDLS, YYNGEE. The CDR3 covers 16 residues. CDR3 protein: CASSLQAGGEYNEQFF. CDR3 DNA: TGTGCCAGCAGCCTCCAGGCGGGGGGGGAGTACAATGAGCAGTTCTTC. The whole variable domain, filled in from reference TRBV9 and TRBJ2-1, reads DSGVTQTPKHLITATGQRVTLRCSPRSGDLSVYWYQQSLDQGLQFLIQYYNGEERAKGNILERFSAQQFPDLHSELNLSSLELGDSALYFCASSLQAGGEYNEQFFGPGTRLTVL.

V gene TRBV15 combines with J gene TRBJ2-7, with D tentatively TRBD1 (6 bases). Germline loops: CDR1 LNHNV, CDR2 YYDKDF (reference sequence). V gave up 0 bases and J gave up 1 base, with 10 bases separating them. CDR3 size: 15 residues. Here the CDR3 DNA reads TGTGCCACCAGCAGAGAGCCAGGGGCATCCTACGAGCAGTACTTC. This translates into CATSREPGASYEQYF.

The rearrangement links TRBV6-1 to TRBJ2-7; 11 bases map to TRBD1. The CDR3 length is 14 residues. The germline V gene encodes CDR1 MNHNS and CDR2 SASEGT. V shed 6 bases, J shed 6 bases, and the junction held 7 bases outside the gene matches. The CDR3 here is CASSSGTGGSEQYF. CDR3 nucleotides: TGTGCCAGCAGCTCAGGGACAGGGGGGTCCGAGCAGTACTTC.